Only a few counts were recorded for the clone carrying this T cell receptor beta chain. Participant age was about 18 to 95 years, and participants resided in approximately 24 US areas. This record comes from a study of blood T cell repertoires in COVID-19. Overall study context: PBMCs, B-cell-depleted T cells, or T cells were the source of the cDNA or gDNA that made up the material.

The germline gives CDR1 SGHAT, CDR2 FQNNGV. With 5 bases removed from V and 6 bases from J, the gap between germline ends came to 5 bases. This CDR3 contains 12 residues. Generated by immunoSEQ multiplex PCR, the TCRdb table keeps only in-frame clones and is missing some. The sample has approximately 200,000 clones; 75% to 90% are singletons. The clonotype originates from a young woman in a cohort exposed to, infected with or recovered from COVID-19 (not recorded which). The sample was PBMCs or T cells enriched from blood (not recorded which). The chain combines TRBV11-2 with TRBJ1-6; D is uncertain. The CDR3 loop is CASSLINSPLHF. The CDR3 DNA follows: TGTGCCAGCAGCCTTATTAATTCACCCCTCCACTTT.